This T cell receptor (beta chain) was recorded in a study of T cell responses to AZD1222 COVID-19 vaccine. Background on the study: Pooled samples include second doses given at about 4 or 12 weeks.

For this clone: Its antigen is currently unknown.

Study-wide results and limits: Unmutated regions of variants are reportedly targeted by nearly half of spike-specific TCRs.

Clones were sequenced by immunoSEQ multiplex PCR, and TCRdb holds only the in-frame ones, with some missing. The sample has roughly 97,000 clones, around nine tenths seen once; the top ten hold 18%. The CDR3 runs 14 residues. Germline assignment: CDR1 SNHLY and CDR2 FYNNEI. V was pared by 6 bases and J by 6 bases, with 5 bases of the junction left unmatched. The chain employs TRBV2 and TRBJ1-6; 7 bases are shared with TRBD1. This material consisted of peripheral blood, taken on day 0 of AZD1222 vaccination. This sequence originates from an adult in good health. CDR3 in DNA: TGTGCCAGCAGCCTTTACAGGGGTAATTCACCCCTCCACTTT. It specifies CASSLYRGNSPLHF.